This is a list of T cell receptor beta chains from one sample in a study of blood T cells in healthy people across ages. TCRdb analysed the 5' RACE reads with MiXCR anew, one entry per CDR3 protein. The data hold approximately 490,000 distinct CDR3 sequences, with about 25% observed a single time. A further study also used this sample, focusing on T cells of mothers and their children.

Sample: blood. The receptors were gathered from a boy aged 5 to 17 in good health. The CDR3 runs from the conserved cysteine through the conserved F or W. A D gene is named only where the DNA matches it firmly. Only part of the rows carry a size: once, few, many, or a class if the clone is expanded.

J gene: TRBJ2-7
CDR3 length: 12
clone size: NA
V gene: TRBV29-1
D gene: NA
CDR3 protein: CSAMTPSYEQYF
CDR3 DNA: TGCAGCGCGATGACACCTTCCTACGAGCAGTACTTC

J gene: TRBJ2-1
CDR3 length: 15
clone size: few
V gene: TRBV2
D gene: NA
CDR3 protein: CASTQTSALYNEQFF
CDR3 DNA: TGTGCCAGCACCCAAACTAGTGCCTTGTACAATGAGCAGTTCTTC

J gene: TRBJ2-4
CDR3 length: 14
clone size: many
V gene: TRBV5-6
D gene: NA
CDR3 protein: CASSLPEDKNIQYF
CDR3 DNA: TGTGCCAGCAGCTTGCCAGAAGACAAAAACATTCAGTACTTC

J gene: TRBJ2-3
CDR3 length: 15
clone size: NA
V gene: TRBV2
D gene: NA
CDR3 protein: CASSAGGTLTDTQYF
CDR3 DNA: TGTGCCAGCAGTGCTGGGGGAACGCTCACAGATACGCAGTATTTT

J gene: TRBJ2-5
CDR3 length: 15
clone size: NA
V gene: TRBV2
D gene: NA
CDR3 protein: CASSGAGPLGETQYF
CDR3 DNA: TGTGCCAGCAGTGGAGCAGGCCCCCTTGGAGAGACCCAGTACTTC

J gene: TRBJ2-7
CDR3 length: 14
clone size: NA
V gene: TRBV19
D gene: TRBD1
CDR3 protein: CASSTGGGSYEQYF
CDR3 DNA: TGTGCCAGTAGCACAGGGGGAGGCTCCTACGAGCAGTACTTC

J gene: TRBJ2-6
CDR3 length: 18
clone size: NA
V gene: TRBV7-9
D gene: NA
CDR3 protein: CASSSLRDAVSGANVLTF
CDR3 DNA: TGTGCCAGCAGCTCCCTCCGGGACGCTGTCTCTGGGGCCAACGTCCTGACTTTC

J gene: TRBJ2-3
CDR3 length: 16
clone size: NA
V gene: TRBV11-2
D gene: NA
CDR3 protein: CASSLVRGASADTQYF
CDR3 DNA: TGTGCCAGCAGCTTAGTCCGGGGCGCCTCGGCAGATACGCAGTATTTT

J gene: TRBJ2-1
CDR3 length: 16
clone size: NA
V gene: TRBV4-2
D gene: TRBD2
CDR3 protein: CASSQEVAGAYNEQFF
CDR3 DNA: TGTGCCAGCAGCCAAGAAGTAGCGGGAGCCTACAATGAGCAGTTCTTC

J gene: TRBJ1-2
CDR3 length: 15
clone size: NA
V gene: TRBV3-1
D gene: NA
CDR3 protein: CASSQTSGATYGYTF
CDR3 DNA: TGTGCCAGCAGCCAAACTTCAGGGGCCACCTATGGCTACACCTTC

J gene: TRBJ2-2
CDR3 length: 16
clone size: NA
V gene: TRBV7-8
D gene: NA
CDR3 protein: CASSLAWDMNTGELFF
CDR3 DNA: TGTGCCAGCAGCTTAGCCTGGGACATGAACACCGGGGAGCTGTTTTTT

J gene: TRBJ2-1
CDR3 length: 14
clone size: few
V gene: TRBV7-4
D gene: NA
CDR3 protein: CASHWERPFNEQFF
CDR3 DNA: TGTGCCAGCCACTGGGAGCGGCCCTTTAATGAGCAGTTCTTC

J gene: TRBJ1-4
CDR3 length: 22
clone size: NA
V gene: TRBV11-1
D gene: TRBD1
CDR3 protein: CASSSQSLPPGQRAGTNEKLFF
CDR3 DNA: TGTGCCAGCAGCTCACAAAGCTTACCTCCGGGACAGAGAGCCGGAACTAATGAAAAACTGTTTTTT

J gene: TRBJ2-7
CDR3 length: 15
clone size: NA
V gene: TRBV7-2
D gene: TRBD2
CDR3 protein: CASSPTSGQGYEQYF
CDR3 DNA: TGTGCCAGCAGCCCGACTAGCGGGCAGGGTTACGAGCAGTACTTC

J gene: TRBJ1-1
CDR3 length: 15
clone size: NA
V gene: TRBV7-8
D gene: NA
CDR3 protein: CASSLAHDKNTEAFF
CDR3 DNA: TGTGCCAGCAGCTTAGCCCACGACAAGAACACTGAAGCTTTCTTT

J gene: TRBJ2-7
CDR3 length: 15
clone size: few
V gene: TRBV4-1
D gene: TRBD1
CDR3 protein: CASSLGQGTTYEQYF
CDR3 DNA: TGCGCCAGCAGCTTAGGACAGGGAACCACCTACGAGCAGTACTTC

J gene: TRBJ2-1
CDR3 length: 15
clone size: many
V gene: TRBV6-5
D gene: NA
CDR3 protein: CASSPDRSSYNEQFF
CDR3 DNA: TGTGCCAGCAGCCCGGACAGAAGCTCCTACAATGAGCAGTTCTTC

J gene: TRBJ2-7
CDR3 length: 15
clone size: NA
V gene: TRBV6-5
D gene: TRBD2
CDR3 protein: CASRNGLAVSYEQYF
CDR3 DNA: TGTGCCAGCAGGAACGGACTAGCGGTCTCCTACGAGCAGTACTTC

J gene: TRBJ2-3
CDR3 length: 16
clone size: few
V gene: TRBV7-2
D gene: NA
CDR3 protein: CASSLAKVLGTDTQYF
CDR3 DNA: TGTGCCAGCAGCTTAGCGAAGGTACTCGGCACAGATACGCAGTATTTT

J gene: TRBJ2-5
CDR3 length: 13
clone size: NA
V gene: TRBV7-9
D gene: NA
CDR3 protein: CASSLANQETQYF
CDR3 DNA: TGTGCCAGCAGCTTAGCGAACCAGGAGACCCAGTACTTC

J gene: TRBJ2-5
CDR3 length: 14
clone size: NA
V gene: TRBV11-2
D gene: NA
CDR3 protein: CASSQLLSQETQYF
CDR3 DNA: TGTGCCAGCAGCCAACTCCTGTCCCAAGAGACCCAGTACTTC

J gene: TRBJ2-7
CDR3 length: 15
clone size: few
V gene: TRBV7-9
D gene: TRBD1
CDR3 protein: CASSPNWDSSYEQYF
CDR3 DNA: TGTGCCAGCAGCCCAAATTGGGACAGCTCCTACGAGCAGTACTTC

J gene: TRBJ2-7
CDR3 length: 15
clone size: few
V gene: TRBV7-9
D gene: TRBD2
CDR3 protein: CASSSAGTRFYEQYF
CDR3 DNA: TGTGCCAGCAGCTCCGCCGGGACTAGATTCTACGAGCAGTACTTC

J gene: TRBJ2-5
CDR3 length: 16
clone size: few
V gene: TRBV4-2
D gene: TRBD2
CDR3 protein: CASSQEASGTRETQYF
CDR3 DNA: TGTGCCAGCAGCCAGGAGGCTAGCGGGACCAGGGAGACCCAGTACTTC

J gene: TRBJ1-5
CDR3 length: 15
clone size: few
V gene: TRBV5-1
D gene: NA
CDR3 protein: CASSLAHPGNQPQHF
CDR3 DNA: TGCGCCAGCAGCTTGGCTCACCCTGGCAATCAGCCCCAGCATTTT

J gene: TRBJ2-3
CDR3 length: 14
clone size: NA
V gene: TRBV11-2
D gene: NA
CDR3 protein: CVSSLGFRTDTQYF
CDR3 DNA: TGTGTCAGCAGCTTGGGATTCCGCACAGATACGCAGTATTTT

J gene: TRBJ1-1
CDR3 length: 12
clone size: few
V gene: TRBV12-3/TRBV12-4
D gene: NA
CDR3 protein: CASSLDGSEAFF
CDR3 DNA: TGTGCCAGCAGTTTGGACGGGAGTGAAGCTTTCTTT

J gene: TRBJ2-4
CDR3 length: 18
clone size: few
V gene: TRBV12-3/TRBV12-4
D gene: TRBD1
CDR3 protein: CASSIPLGTAGAKNIQYF
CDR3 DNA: TGTGCCAGCAGTATCCCCCTGGGGACAGCCGGAGCCAAAAACATTCAGTACTTC

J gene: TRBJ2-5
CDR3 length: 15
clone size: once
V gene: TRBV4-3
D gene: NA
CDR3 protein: CASSQDRTTQETQYF
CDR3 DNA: TGCGCCAGCAGCCAAGATAGGACCACACAAGAGACCCAGTACTTC

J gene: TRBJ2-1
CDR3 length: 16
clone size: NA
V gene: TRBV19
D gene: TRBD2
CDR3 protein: CTSSIQSGRNRDEQFF
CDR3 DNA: TGTACCAGTAGTATCCAGAGCGGGAGGAACAGGGATGAGCAGTTCTTC

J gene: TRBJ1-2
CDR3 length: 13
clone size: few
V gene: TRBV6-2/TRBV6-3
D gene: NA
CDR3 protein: CASSRPGAYGYTF
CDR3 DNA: TGTGCCAGCTCCAGACCAGGGGCCTATGGCTACACCTTC

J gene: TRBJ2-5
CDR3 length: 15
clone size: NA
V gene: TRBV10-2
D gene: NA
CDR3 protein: CASRQPRGQRGTQYF
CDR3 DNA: TGCGCCAGCAGGCAACCTCGGGGACAGCGGGGGACCCAGTACTTC

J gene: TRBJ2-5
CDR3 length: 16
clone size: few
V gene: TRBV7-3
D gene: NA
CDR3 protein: CASSPHRPEPQETQYF
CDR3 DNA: TGTGCCAGCAGCCCTCACCGGCCAGAGCCACAAGAGACCCAGTACTTC

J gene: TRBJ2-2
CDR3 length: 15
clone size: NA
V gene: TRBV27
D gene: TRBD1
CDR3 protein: CASSTTGSNTGEPFF
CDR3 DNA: TGTGCCAGCAGTACGACAGGGTCGAACACCGGGGAGCCGTTTTTT

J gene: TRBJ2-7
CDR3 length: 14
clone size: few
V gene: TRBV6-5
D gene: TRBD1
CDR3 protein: CASSFDRASYEQYF
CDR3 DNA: TGTGCCAGCAGTTTCGACAGGGCCTCCTACGAGCAGTACTTC

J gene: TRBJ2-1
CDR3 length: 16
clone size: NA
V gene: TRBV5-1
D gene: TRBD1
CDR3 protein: CASSFQDRPSYNEQFF
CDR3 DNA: TGCGCCAGCAGCTTTCAGGACAGGCCCTCCTACAATGAGCAGTTCTTC

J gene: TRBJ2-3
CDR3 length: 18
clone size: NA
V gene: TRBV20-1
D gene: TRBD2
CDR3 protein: CSARGGLAGGRGTDTQYF
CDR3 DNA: TGCAGTGCTAGAGGAGGACTAGCGGGGGGTCGGGGCACAGATACGCAGTATTTT

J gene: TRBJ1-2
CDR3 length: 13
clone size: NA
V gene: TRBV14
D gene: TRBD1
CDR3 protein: CASSQNNRGGYTF
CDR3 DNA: TGTGCCAGCAGCCAAAATAACAGGGGCGGCTACACCTTC

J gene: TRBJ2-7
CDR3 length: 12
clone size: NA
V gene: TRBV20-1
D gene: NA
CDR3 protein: CSANPQGYEQYF
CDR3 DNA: TGCAGTGCTAACCCCCAGGGGTACGAGCAGTACTTC

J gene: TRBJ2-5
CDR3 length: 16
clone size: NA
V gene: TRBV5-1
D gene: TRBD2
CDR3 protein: CASSLSPGRAKETQYF
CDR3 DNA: TGCGCCAGCAGCTTGTCCCCTGGGAGGGCCAAAGAGACCCAGTACTTC

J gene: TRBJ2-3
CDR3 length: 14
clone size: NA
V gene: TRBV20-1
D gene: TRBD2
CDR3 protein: CSARITSATDTQYF
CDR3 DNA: TGCAGTGCTAGAATAACTAGCGCCACAGATACGCAGTATTTT

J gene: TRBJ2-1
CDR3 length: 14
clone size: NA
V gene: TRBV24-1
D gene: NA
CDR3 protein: CATSRDAYDNEQFF
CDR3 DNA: TGTGCCACCAGCCGGGACGCATACGACAATGAGCAGTTCTTC

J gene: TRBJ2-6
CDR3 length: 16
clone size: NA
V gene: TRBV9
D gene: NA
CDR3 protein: CASSPPRDSGANVLTF
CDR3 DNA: TGTGCCAGCAGCCCTCCAAGGGACTCTGGGGCCAACGTCCTGACTTTC

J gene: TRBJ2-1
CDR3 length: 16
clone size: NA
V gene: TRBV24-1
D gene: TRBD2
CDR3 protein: CATSDLGAGDYNEQFF
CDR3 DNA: TGTGCCACCAGTGATTTGGGAGCGGGGGATTACAATGAGCAGTTCTTC